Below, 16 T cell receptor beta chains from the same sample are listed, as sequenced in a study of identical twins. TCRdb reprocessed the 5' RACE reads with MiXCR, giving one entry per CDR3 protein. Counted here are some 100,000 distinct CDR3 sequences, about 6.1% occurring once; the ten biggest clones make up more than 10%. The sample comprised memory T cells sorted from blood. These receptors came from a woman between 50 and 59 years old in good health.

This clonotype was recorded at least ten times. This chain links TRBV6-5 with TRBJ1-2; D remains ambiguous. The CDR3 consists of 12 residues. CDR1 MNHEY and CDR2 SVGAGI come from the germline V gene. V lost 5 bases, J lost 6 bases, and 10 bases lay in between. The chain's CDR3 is CASSRTGHGYTF. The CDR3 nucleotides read TGTGCCAGCAGTCGGACCGGGCATGGCTACACCTTC.

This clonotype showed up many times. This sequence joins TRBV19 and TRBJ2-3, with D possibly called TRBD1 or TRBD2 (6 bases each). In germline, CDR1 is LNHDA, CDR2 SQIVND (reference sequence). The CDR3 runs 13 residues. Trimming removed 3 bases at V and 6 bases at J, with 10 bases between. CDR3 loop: CASSIQGRDTQYF. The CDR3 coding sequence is TGTGCCAGTAGTATCCAGGGGAGGGATACGCAGTATTTT.

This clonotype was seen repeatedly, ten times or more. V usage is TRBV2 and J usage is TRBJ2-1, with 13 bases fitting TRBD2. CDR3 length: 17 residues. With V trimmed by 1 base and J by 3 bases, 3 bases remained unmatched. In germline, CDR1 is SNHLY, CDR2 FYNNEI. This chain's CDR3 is CASSEGLAGGGYNEQFF. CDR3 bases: TGTGCCAGCAGTGAAGGACTAGCGGGAGGAGGCTACAATGAGCAGTTCTTC.

CDR3 region: CSVSTGVGGYTF. The CDR3 region has the DNA TGCAGCGTTTCGACAGGGGTTGGTGGCTACACCTTC. This chain uses TRBV29-1 with TRBJ1-2, with 8 bases lining up with TRBD1. Per the germline V gene, CDR1 is SQVTM and CDR2 is ANQGSEA. There are 12 residues in the CDR3. Losses at the gene ends were 5 bases for V and 7 bases for J; bases not matched to a gene: 6.

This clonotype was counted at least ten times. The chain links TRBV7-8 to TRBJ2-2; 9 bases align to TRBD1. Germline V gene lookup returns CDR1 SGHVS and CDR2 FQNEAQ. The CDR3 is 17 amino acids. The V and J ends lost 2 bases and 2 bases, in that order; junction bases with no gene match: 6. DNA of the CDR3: TGTGCCAGCAGCTTACGGCCGGGACAGGGCAACACCGGGGAGCTGTTTTTT. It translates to CASSLRPGQGNTGELFF.

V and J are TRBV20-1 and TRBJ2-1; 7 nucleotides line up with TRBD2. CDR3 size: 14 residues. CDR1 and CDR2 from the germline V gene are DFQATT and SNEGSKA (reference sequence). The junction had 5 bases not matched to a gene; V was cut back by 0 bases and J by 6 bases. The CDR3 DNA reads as TGCAGTGCTAGAGACATACTAGCGTCCAATGAGCAGTTCTTC. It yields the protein CSARDILASNEQFF.

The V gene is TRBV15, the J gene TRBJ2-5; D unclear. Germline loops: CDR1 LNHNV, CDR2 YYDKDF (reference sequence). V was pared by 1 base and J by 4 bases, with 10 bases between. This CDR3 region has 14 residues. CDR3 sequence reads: CATSRAAGGETQYF. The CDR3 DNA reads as TGTGCCACCAGCAGAGCGGCAGGTGGAGAGACCCAGTACTTC.

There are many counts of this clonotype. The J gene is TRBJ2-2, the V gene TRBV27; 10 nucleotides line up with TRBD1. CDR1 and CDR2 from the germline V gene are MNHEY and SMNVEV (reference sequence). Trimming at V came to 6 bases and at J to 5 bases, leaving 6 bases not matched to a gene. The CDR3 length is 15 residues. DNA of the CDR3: TGTGCCAGCAGATCCGGGACAGGGGCAACCGGGGAGCTGTTTTTT. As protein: CASRSGTGATGELFF.

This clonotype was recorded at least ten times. The CDR3 sequence: CASSTTGRGYTF. For the CDR3, the DNA is TGTGCCAGCAGTACTACAGGACGGGGCTACACCTTC. The chain recombines TRBV28 with TRBJ1-2; a possible D gene is TRBD1 (5 bases). Between the trimmed V and J ends, which lost 5 bases and 8 bases, there was a span of 12 bases. CDR1 is MDHEN, CDR2 SYDVKM, per germline. The CDR3 runs to 12 residues.

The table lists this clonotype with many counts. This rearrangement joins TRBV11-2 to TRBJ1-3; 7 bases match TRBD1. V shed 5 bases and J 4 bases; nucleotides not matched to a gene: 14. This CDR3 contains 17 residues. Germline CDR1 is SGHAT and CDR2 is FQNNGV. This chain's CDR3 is CASSPRDSTVTGNTIYF. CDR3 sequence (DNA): TGTGCCAGCAGCCCCCGGGACAGTACTGTGACAGGAAACACCATATATTTT.

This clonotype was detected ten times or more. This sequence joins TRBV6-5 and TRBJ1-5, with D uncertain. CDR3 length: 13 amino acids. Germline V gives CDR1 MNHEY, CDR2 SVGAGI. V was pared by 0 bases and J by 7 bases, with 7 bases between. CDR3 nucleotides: TGTGCCAGCAGTTACTCGCAGCGACAGCCCCAGCATTTT. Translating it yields CASSYSQRQPQHF.

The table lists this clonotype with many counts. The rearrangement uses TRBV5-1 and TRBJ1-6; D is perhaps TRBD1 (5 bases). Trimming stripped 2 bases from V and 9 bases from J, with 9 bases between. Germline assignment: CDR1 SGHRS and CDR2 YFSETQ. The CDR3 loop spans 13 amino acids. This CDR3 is CASSLGAGSPLHF. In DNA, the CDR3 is TGCGCCAGCAGCTTAGGGGCGGGTTCACCCCTCCACTTT.

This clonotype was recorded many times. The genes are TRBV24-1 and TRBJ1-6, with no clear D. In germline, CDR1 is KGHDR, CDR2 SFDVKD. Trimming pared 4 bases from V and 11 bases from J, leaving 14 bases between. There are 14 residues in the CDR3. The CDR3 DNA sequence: TGTGCCACCAGTGAGGACTACGCCCCGACACCCCTCCACTTT. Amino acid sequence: CATSEDYAPTPLHF.

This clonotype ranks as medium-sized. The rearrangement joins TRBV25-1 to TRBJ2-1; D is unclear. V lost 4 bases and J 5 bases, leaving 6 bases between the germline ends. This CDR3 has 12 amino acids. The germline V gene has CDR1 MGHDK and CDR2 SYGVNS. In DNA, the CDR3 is TGTGCCAGCAGTGCTTTAAACAATGAGCAGTTCTTC. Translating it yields CASSALNNEQFF.

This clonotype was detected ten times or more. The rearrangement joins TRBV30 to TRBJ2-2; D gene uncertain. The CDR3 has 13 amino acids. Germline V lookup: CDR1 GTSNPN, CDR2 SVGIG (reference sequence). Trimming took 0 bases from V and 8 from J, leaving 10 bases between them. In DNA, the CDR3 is TGTGCCTGGAGTGTACTCACCTTGGGGGAGCTGTTTTTT. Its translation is CAWSVLTLGELFF.

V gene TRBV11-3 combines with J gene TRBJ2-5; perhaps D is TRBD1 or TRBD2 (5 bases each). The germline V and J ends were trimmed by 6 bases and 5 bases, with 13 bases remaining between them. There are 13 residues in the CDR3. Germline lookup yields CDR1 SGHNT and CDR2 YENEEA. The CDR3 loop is CASRTGAGETQYF. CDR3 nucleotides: TGTGCCAGCAGGACCGGGGCTGGGGAGACCCAGTACTTC.